This T cell receptor (beta chain) stems from a study of blood T cell repertoires in COVID-19. TCRdb keeps only in-frame clones here, not all; method: immunoSEQ multiplex PCR. Of tens of thousands of clones listed, roughly 91% are singletons. Germline loops: CDR1 LGHNA, CDR2 YSLEER. The ends lost 0 bases at V and 3 bases at J; junction bases unmatched: 5. The CDR3 length is 18 residues. This clonotype was sampled from a man over 45 with COVID-19, enrolled during active disease. Sequencing used peripheral blood. The V and J genes are TRBV4-3 and TRBJ1-6; 10 bases align to TRBD1. CDR3 loop: CASSQERTGGIYNSPLHF. In nucleotides, the CDR3 is TGCGCCAGCAGCCAAGAGAGGACAGGGGGAATCTATAATTCACCCCTCCACTTT.